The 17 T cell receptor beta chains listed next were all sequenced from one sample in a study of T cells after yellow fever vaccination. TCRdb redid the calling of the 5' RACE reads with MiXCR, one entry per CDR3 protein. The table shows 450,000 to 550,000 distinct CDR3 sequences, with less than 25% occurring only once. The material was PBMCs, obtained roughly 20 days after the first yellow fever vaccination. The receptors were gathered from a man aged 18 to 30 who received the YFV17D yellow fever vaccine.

This CDR3 reads CASSQGRLAGRETQYF. In nucleotides, the CDR3 is TGTGCCAGCAGCCAGGGGCGACTAGCGGGGCGGGAGACCCAGTACTTC. The genes are TRBV14 and TRBJ2-5, with 11 bases lining up with TRBD2. Trimming cost V 3 bases and J 5 bases; bases outside gene matches: 8. Germline CDR1 and CDR2: SGHDN and FVKESK. The CDR3 spans 16 residues.

The DNA for the CDR3 is TGTGCCAGCAGTGGGCTAGCGGGGCGACATACGCAGTATTTT. This encodes CASSGLAGRHTQYF. This chain links TRBV2 with TRBJ2-3, with TRBD2 matching over 9 bases. Trimming removed 4 bases from V and 7 bases from J; junction bases left unmatched: 6. Germline CDR1 is SNHLY and CDR2 is FYNNEI. This CDR3 has 14 amino acids. The full variable domain, completed using reference TRBV2 and TRBJ2-3, is EPEVTQTPSHQVTQMGQEVILRCVPISNHLYFYWYRQILGQKVEFLVSFYNNEISEKSEIFDDQFSVERPDGSNFTLKIRSTKLEDSAMYFCASSGLAGRHTQYFGPGTRLTVL.

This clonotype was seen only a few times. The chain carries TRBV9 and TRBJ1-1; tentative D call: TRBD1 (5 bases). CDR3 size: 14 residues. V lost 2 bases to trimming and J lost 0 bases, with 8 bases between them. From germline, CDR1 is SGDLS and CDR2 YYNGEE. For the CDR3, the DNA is TGTGCCAGCAGCGTGGGGCGATTGAACACTGAAGCTTTCTTT. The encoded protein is CASSVGRLNTEAFF.

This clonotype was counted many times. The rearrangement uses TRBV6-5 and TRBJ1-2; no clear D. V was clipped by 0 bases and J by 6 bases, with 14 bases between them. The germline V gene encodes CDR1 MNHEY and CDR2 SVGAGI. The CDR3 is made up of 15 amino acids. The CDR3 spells CASSYSLGGLDGYTF. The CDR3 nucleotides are TGTGCCAGCAGTTACTCCCTCGGAGGGCTGGATGGCTACACCTTC.

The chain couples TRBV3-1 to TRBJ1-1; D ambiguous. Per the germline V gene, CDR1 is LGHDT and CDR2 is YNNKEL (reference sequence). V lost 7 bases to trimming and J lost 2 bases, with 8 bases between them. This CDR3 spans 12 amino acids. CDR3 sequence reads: CASKKHNTEAFF. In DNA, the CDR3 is TGTGCCAGCAAGAAGCATAACACTGAAGCTTTCTTT.

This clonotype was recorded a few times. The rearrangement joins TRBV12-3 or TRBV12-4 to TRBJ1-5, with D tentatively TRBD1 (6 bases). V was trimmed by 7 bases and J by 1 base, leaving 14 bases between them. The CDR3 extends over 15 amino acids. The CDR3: CASTRQVGSNQPQHF. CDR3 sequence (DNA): TGTGCCAGCACAAGACAGGTTGGGAGCAATCAGCCCCAGCATTTT.

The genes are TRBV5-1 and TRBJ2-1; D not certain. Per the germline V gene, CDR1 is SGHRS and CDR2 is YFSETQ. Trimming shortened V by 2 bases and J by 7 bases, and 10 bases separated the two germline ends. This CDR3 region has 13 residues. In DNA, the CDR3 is TGCGCCAGCAGCTTCCGACCGCTTAATGAGCAGTTCTTC. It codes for CASSFRPLNEQFF.

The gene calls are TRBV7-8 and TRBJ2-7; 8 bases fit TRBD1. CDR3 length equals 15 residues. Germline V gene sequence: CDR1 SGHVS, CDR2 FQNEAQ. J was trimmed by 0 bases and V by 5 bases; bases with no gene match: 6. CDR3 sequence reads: CASSAGTGSSYEQYF. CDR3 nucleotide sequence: TGTGCCAGCAGCGCCGGGACAGGTAGCTCCTACGAGCAGTACTTC.

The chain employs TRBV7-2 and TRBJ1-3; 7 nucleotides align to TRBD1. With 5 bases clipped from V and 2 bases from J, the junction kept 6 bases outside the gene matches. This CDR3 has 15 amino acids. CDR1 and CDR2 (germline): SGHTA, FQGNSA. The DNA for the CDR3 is TGTGCCAGCAGCCCACAGGGGATCCCTGGAAACACCATATATTTT. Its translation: CASSPQGIPGNTIYF.

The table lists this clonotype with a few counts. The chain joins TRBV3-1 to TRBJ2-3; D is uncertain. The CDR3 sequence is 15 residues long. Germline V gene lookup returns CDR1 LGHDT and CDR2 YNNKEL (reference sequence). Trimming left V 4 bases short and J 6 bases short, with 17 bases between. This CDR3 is CASSPAAPIGDTQYF. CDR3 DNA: TGTGCCAGCAGCCCGGCAGCCCCGATTGGGGATACGCAGTATTTT.

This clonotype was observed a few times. CDR3 region: CSVGGADYNEQFF. The CDR3 DNA sequence: TGCAGCGTTGGAGGAGCAGACTACAATGAGCAGTTCTTC. This chain connects TRBV29-1 to TRBJ2-1; D is uncertain. The V end lost 4 bases, the J end lost 3 bases, and 10 bases lay between the germline ends. Germline V CDR1 and CDR2: SQVTM, ANQGSEA. The CDR3 loop spans 13 amino acids.

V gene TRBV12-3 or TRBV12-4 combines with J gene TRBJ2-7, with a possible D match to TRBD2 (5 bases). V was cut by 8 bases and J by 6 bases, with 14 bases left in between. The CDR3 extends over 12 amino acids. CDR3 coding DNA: TGTGCCAGCGGACCTAGCCGGGGCGAGCAGTACTTC. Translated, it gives CASGPSRGEQYF.

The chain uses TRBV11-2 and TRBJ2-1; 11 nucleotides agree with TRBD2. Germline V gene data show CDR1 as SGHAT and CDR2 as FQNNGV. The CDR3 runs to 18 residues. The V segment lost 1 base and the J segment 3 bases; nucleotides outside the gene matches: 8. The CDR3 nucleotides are TGTGCCAGCAGCTTAGGCCCCCCTACTAGCGGGGGCTACAATGAGCAGTTCTTC. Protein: CASSLGPPTSGGYNEQFF.

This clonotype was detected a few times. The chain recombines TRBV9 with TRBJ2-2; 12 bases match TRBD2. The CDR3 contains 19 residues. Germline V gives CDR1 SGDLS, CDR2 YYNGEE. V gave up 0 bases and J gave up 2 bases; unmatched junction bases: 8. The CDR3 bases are TGTGCCAGCAGCGTAGCGTTATCTAGCGGGGGGGTCAACACCGGGGAGCTGTTTTTT. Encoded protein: CASSVALSSGGVNTGELFF.

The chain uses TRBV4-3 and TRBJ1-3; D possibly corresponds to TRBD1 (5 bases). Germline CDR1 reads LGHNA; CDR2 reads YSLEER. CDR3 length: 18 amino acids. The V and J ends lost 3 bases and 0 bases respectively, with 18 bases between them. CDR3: CASSQEGAGLSSGNTIYF. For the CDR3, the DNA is TGCGCCAGCAGCCAGGAGGGAGCAGGGCTCAGCTCTGGAAACACCATATATTTT.

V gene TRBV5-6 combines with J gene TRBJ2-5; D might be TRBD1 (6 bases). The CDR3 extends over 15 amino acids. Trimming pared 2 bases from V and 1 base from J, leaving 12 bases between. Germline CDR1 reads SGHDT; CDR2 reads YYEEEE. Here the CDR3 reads CASSFLTGRQETQYF. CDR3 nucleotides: TGTGCCAGCAGCTTTCTGACAGGTCGCCAAGAGACCCAGTACTTC.

This CDR3 reads CASSLGLPSYEQYF. As DNA, the CDR3 is TGTGCCAGCAGCTTAGGACTTCCCTCCTACGAGCAGTACTTC. The chain has TRBV11-2 and TRBJ2-7; D unclear. This CDR3 has 14 amino acids. V lost 1 base and J 0 bases, leaving 7 bases between the germline ends. Looked up from germline, CDR1 is SGHAT and CDR2 is FQNNGV.